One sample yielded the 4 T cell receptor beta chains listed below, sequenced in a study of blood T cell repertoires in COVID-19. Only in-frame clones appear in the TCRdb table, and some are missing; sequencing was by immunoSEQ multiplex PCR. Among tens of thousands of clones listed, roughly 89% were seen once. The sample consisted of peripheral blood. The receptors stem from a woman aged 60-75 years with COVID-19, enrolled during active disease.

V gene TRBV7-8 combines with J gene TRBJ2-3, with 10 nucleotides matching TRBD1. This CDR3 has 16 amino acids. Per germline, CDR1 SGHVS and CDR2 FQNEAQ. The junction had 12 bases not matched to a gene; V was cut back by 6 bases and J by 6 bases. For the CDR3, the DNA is TGTGCCAGCAGACGGTTACCGGGACAGGGGTCGGATACGCAGTATTTT. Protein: CASRRLPGQGSDTQYF.

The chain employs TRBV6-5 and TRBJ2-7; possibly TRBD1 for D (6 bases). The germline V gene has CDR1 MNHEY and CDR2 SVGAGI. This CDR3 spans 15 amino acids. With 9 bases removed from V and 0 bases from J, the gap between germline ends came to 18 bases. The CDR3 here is CASTKQGLDSYEQYF. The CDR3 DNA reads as TGTGCCAGTACCAAACAGGGTCTGGACTCCTACGAGCAGTACTTC.

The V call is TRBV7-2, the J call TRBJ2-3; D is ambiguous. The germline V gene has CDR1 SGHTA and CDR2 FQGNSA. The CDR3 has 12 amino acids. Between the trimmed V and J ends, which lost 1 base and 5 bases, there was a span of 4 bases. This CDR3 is CASSLVQDTQYF. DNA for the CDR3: TGTGCCAGCAGCTTAGTCCAAGATACGCAGTATTTT.

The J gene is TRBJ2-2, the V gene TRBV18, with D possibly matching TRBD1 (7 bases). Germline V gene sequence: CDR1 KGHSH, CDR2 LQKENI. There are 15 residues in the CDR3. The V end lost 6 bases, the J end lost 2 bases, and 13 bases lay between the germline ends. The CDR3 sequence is CASSRGTANTGELFF. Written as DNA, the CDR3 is TGTGCCAGCTCCCGGGGGACAGCAAACACCGGGGAGCTGTTTTTT.